Shown below are 30 T cell receptor beta chains from a single sample sequenced in a study of response to subunit inactivated influenza vaccine. One entry per CDR3 protein, called by TCRdb with MiXCR from the RT-PCR reads. The table lists 400,000 to 550,000 distinct CDR3 sequences, about 25% of them singletons. This specimen was CD4+ T cells sorted from PBMCs, taken around 5 days after vaccination. The origin of the receptors is a man between 45 and 60 years old who received an inactivated influenza vaccine.

The rearrangement joins TRBV6-2 or TRBV6-3 to TRBJ2-1; 10 bases match TRBD2. The CDR3 covers 14 residues. V was clipped by 6 bases and J by 4 bases; unmatched bases: 3. Germline V gene lookup returns CDR1 MNHEY and CDR2 SVGEGT. CDR3 in amino acids: CASRPGLAYNEQFF. The DNA of the CDR3 is TGTGCCAGCAGACCGGGACTAGCGTACAATGAGCAGTTCTTC.

This clonotype was observed a few times. This chain connects TRBV7-9 to TRBJ1-5; the match to TRBD1 covers 7 bases. The CDR3 runs to 16 residues. The ends lost 4 bases at V and 6 bases at J; junction bases unmatched: 12. The germline gives CDR1 SEHNR, CDR2 FQNEAQ (reference sequence). This chain's CDR3 is CASSYWTGAEGQPQHF. The CDR3, as DNA: TGTGCCAGCAGCTACTGGACAGGCGCGGAGGGTCAGCCCCAGCATTTT.

This rearrangement joins TRBV6-5 to TRBJ2-1; 9 bases fit TRBD2. The CDR3 runs to 15 residues. Per germline, CDR1 MNHEY and CDR2 SVGAGI. The V segment lost 1 base and the J segment 6 bases; nucleotides outside the gene matches: 4. This CDR3 is CASSYWVAGVNEQFF. CDR3 nucleotide sequence: TGTGCCAGCAGTTACTGGGTAGCGGGGGTCAATGAGCAGTTCTTC.

This clonotype turned up a few times. The V gene is TRBV5-5, the J gene TRBJ1-4, with 7 bases fitting TRBD1. Trimming removed 4 bases from V and 3 bases from J; junction bases left unmatched: 6. The germline V gene encodes CDR1 SGHKS and CDR2 YYEKEE (reference sequence). The CDR3 length is 15 residues. The CDR3, as DNA: TGTGCCAGCAGCAGACGGACAGGTTCTAATGAAAAACTGTTTTTT. It is translated as CASSRRTGSNEKLFF. Full variable domain (remainder filled in from reference TRBV5-5 and TRBJ1-4): DAGVTQSPTHLIKTRGQQVTLRCSPISGHKSVSWYQQVLGQGPQFIFQYYEKEERGRGNFPDRFSARQFPNYSSELNVNALLLGDSALYLCASSRRTGSNEKLFFGSGTQLSVL.

V is TRBV27 and J is TRBJ2-7, with 9 bases matching TRBD2. The CDR3 length is 15 residues. Germline-derived CDR1 and CDR2 are MNHEY and SMNVEV (reference sequence). V was pared by 6 bases and J by 1 base, with 7 bases of the junction left unmatched. The CDR3 DNA follows: TGTGCCAGCAGCTCGCGGGAGGGGGGATCCTACGAGCAGTACTTC. This gives the protein CASSSREGGSYEQYF.

This clonotype showed up just once. The V call is TRBV7-2, the J call TRBJ1-2; 8 bases are a match to TRBD1. Germline V lookup: CDR1 SGHTA, CDR2 FQGNSA. The length of the CDR3 is 14 residues. Trimming removed 5 bases from V and 7 bases from J; junction bases left unmatched: 9. The CDR3 bases are TGTGCCAGCAGCAATAGGGACAGGTCGGCTGGCTACACCTTC. It encodes CASSNRDRSAGYTF. Filled out from reference TRBV7-2 and TRBJ1-2, the complete variable domain reads GAGVSQSPSNKVTEKGKDVELRCDPISGHTALYWYRQSLGQGLEFLIYFQGNSAPDKSGLPSDRFSAERTGGSVSTLTIQRTQQEDSAVYLCASSNRDRSAGYTFGSGTRLTVV.

This clonotype was picked up a small number of times. V gene TRBV20-1 combines with J gene TRBJ2-3, with D unclear. V lost 6 bases and J lost 5, with 9 bases in between. The CDR3 is made up of 11 amino acids. The germline CDR1 and CDR2 sequences are DFQATT and SNEGSKA (reference sequence). The CDR3 bases are TGCAGTGCCGCAGCAGGAGATACGCAGTATTTT. Translation gives CSAAAGDTQYF.

The J gene is TRBJ2-6, the V gene TRBV27; 10 bases match TRBD1. Germline V gene sequence: CDR1 MNHEY, CDR2 SMNVEV (reference sequence). Trimming at V came to 4 bases and at J to 1 base, leaving 7 bases not matched to a gene. The CDR3 length is 18 residues. CDR3 nucleotide sequence: TGTGCCAGCAGTTCCCGGGGACAGGGGTTTTCTGGGGCCAACGTCCTGACTTTC. Translating gives CASSSRGQGFSGANVLTF. Supplemented by reference TRBV27 and TRBJ2-6, the full variable domain reads EAQVTQNPRYLITVTGKKLTVTCSQNMNHEYMSWYRQDPGLGLRQIYYSMNVEVTDKGDVPEGYKVSRKEKRNFPLILESPSPNQTSLYFCASSSRGQGFSGANVLTFGAGSRLTVL.

This chain links TRBV7-2 with TRBJ2-1, with a weak D call TRBD1 (6 bases). Trimming removed 5 bases from V and 10 bases from J, with 18 bases in between. CDR3 length: 14 residues. Germline CDR1 and CDR2: SGHTA and FQGNSA. CDR3 DNA: TGTGCCAGCAGCCCGACTACCCAAGGGGGAGAGCAGTTCTTC. Amino acid sequence: CASSPTTQGGEQFF.

This clonotype was seen only a few times. The germline gene is not matched at one end of the junction; a read error may be the cause. The J gene is TRBJ2-3, the V gene TRBV15; maybe TRBD1 (5 bases). The germline V gene has CDR1 LNHNV and CDR2 YYDKDF (reference sequence). CDR3 size: 13 residues. DNA for the CDR3: TGTGCCACCAGCAGAGGACAGTCAGAGACGCAGTATTTT. Amino acids: CATSRGQSETQYF.

In this sample, this clonotype turned up a few times. This chain uses TRBV5-1 with TRBJ1-2; D gene unclear. Germline CDR1 reads SGHRS; CDR2 reads YFSETQ. The CDR3 sequence is 12 residues long. Trimming removed 0 bases at V and 4 bases at J, with 4 bases between. CDR3 region: CASSLESYGYTF. CDR3 coding DNA: TGCGCCAGCAGCTTGGAAAGCTATGGCTACACCTTC.

The genes are TRBV24-1 and TRBJ2-3; 11 bases map to TRBD1. CDR1 is KGHDR, CDR2 SFDVKD, per germline. The CDR3 length is 17 residues. Trimming cost V 2 bases and J 5 bases; bases outside gene matches: 8. The CDR3 region has the DNA TGTGCCACCAGTGATTCGTTGGACAGGGGGCAAGGAGATACGCAGTATTTT. It encodes CATSDSLDRGQGDTQYF.

This chain connects TRBV5-1 to TRBJ2-7, with D maybe TRBD1 (7 bases). The V end was cut by 0 bases, the J end by 5 bases, with 18 bases between. This CDR3 comprises 16 residues. In germline, CDR1 is SGHRS, CDR2 YFSETQ. CDR3 DNA sequence: TGCGCCAGCAGCTTGGACCCAGGGGGGCGCACGAACGAGCAGTACTTC. Translating it yields CASSLDPGGRTNEQYF.

In this sample, this clonotype turned up a few times. CDR3 residues: CASSRQAPNYGYTF. The CDR3 DNA is TGCGCCAGCAGCCGACAGGCCCCTAACTATGGCTACACCTTC. The V gene is TRBV5-1, the J gene TRBJ1-2, with D perhaps TRBD1 (6 bases). The CDR3 is 14 amino acids. The V end lost 4 bases, the J end lost 0 bases, and 10 bases lay between the germline ends. In germline, CDR1 is SGHRS, CDR2 YFSETQ.

This clonotype occurred a few times. V usage is TRBV9 and J usage is TRBJ2-7; a possible D gene is TRBD1 (5 bases). The V end lost 0 bases, the J end lost 2 bases, and 9 bases lay between the germline ends. CDR1 is SGDLS and CDR2 is YYNGEE in the germline V gene. The CDR3 loop spans 14 amino acids. CDR3 bases: TGTGCCAGCAGCGTAGTAAGGGGTGCCTACGAGCAGTACTTC. This translates into CASSVVRGAYEQYF.

The chain employs TRBV29-1 and TRBJ1-6; no clear D. CDR1 is SQVTM and CDR2 is ANQGSEA in the germline V gene. The CDR3 contains 13 residues. V dropped 7 bases and J dropped 6 bases, with 13 bases sitting between them. The CDR3 sequence: CSARVATNSPLHF. CDR3 DNA: TGCAGCGCCCGGGTTGCTACTAATTCACCCCTCCACTTT.

The V call is TRBV5-6, the J call TRBJ2-3; D is ambiguous. CDR1 and CDR2 (germline): SGHDT, YYEEEE. The V end was cut by 1 base, the J end by 7 bases, with 4 bases between. The CDR3 has 11 amino acids. CDR3 sequence: CASSLSNTQYF. The CDR3 coding sequence is TGTGCCAGCAGCTTGTCTAATACGCAGTATTTT. Filled out from reference TRBV5-6 and TRBJ2-3, the complete variable domain reads DAGVTQSPTHLIKTRGQQVTLRCSPKSGHDTVSWYQQALGQGPQFIFQYYEEEERQRGNFPDRFSGHQFPNYSSELNVNALLLGDSALYLCASSLSNTQYFGPGTRLTVL.

This rearrangement joins TRBV12-3 or TRBV12-4 to TRBJ2-3; TRBD2 matches 8 bases. V trimming: 8 bases; J trimming: 4 bases; junction bases outside the gene matches: 2. The CDR3 totals 12 residues. The CDR3 DNA reads TGTGCCAGCGGGACTAGGGCAGATACGCAGTATTTT. Its translation: CASGTRADTQYF.

The V and J genes are TRBV6-1 and TRBJ2-5, with D perhaps matching TRBD1 (6 bases). CDR3 length: 13 amino acids. Looked up from germline, CDR1 is MNHNS and CDR2 is SASEGT. V shed 3 bases and J shed 7 bases, with 12 bases lying between them. This chain's CDR3 is CASSDRGLGTQYF. The DNA for the CDR3 is TGTGCCAGCAGTGACAGGGGCCTGGGGACCCAGTACTTC.

This clonotype occurred a few times. This rearrangement joins TRBV29-1 to TRBJ1-2; the D is unclear. This CDR3 comprises 11 residues. Trimming left V 3 bases short and J 4 bases short, with 6 bases between. CDR1 is SQVTM, CDR2 ANQGSEA, per germline. The CDR3 spells CSVDKSYGYTF. In nucleotides, the CDR3 is TGCAGCGTTGATAAATCCTATGGCTACACCTTC.

V and J are TRBV12-3 or TRBV12-4 and TRBJ1-2; TRBD1 matches 7 bases. The junction had 11 bases not matched to a gene; V was cut back by 6 bases and J by 4 bases. The CDR3 loop spans 15 amino acids. The CDR3 spells CASRKTGAFFYGYTF. The CDR3 DNA follows: TGTGCCAGCAGAAAAACAGGGGCTTTCTTCTATGGCTACACCTTC.

This clonotype showed up just a few times. The chain's CDR3 is CAIGNSKSGNTIYF. The CDR3, as DNA: TGTGCCATAGGGAACAGCAAGTCTGGAAACACCATATATTTT. J is TRBJ1-3 and V is TRBV10-3; D is unclear. Germline V gives CDR1 ENHRY, CDR2 SYGVKD. There are 14 residues in the CDR3. Trimming removed 9 bases from V and 1 base from J, with 13 bases in between.

This clonotype was picked up a small number of times. The CDR3 region is CASSWGQATNEAFF. CDR3 nucleotide sequence: TGCGCCAGCAGCTGGGGTCAGGCTACTAATGAAGCTTTCTTT. This chain connects TRBV5-1 to TRBJ1-1; D call uncertain. V was pared by 3 bases and J by 7 bases, with 16 bases between. Germline CDR1 reads SGHRS; CDR2 reads YFSETQ. This CDR3 is built from 14 residues.

This CDR3 reads CASSKVGNEQFF. In DNA form, the CDR3 reads TGTGCCAGCAGCAAGGTCGGCAATGAGCAGTTCTTC. The J gene is TRBJ2-1, the V gene TRBV6-5; D uncertain. The CDR3 is 12 amino acids. Germline V CDR1 and CDR2: MNHEY, SVGAGI. The V end lost 6 bases, the J end lost 6 bases, and 9 bases lay between the germline ends.

The chain employs TRBV4-1 and TRBJ1-1, with 10 positions matching TRBD1. This CDR3 region has 17 residues. CDR1 and CDR2 (germline): MGHRA, YSYEKL. V lost 5 bases to trimming and J lost 6 bases; unmatched junction nucleotides: 15. In DNA form, the CDR3 reads TGCGCCAGCAGCATCCGGGACAGGGGAGGACCTAACGCTGAAGCTTTCTTT. Amino acid sequence: CASSIRDRGGPNAEAFF.

Many counts were recorded for this clonotype. V usage is TRBV29-1 and J usage is TRBJ2-3; no clear D. The germline CDR1 and CDR2 sequences are SQVTM and ANQGSEA. V was shortened by 3 bases and J by 5 bases, with 3 bases between the two germline ends. The CDR3 covers 10 residues. Here the CDR3 reads CSVDIDTQYF. DNA of the CDR3: TGCAGCGTTGATATAGATACGCAGTATTTT.

V usage is TRBV29-1 and J usage is TRBJ2-1; D remains ambiguous. The germline V gene encodes CDR1 SQVTM and CDR2 ANQGSEA. V lost 6 bases and J lost 6, with 9 bases in between. The CDR3 spans 11 residues. DNA for the CDR3: TGCAGCGTCCTGAAGGTCAATGAGCAGTTCTTC. This translates into CSVLKVNEQFF.

A note on this clonotype: The germline gene is not matched at one end of the junction; a read error may be the cause. The V gene is TRBV2, the J gene TRBJ1-6; TRBD1 aligns across 10 bases. This CDR3 is built from 15 residues. The germline CDR1 and CDR2 sequences are SNHLY and FYNNEI. Written as DNA, the CDR3 is TGTGCCAGCAGCGAAGGACAGGGGGAAAGATCACCCCTCCACTTT. The encoded protein is CASSEGQGERSPLHF.

The CDR3 DNA reads as TGTGCCAGCAGTAACGACAGGGGCCTTGAAGCTTTCTTT. It translates to CASSNDRGLEAFF. The genes are TRBV6-5 and TRBJ1-1; TRBD1 matches 8 bases. Germline trimming cut 5 bases from V and 7 bases from J; bases unmatched to any gene: 6. The CDR3 spans 13 residues. The germline CDR1 and CDR2 sequences are MNHEY and SVGAGI.

There are a few counts of this clonotype. The chain couples TRBV27 to TRBJ2-5, with 9 nucleotides matching TRBD2. V shed 5 bases and J 6 bases; nucleotides not matched to a gene: 4. This CDR3 is 13 amino acids long. In germline, CDR1 is MNHEY, CDR2 SMNVEV (reference sequence). The CDR3 loop reads CASSKSGGQTQYF. The CDR3 bases are TGTGCCAGCAGTAAGAGCGGGGGGCAGACCCAGTACTTC.